This T cell receptor (beta chain) is drawn from a study of brain T cells in children with intractable seizures. The ends lost 0 bases at V and 5 bases at J; junction bases unmatched: 5. CDR3 length: 15 residues. Germline loops: CDR1 SGDLS, CDR2 YYNGEE. The assay was immunoSEQ multiplex PCR, and TCRdb's table has in-frame clones only and misses some. The table shows 300,000 to 400,000 clones, with over 85% occurring only once. Time point noted: blood from clinic visit 5 months post-surgery; TSC patient then seizure free. This clonotype was obtained from a boy under two years old with tuberous sclerosis and intractable seizures. The specimen was peripheral blood, collected less than 6 months after surgery. V usage is TRBV9 and J usage is TRBJ2-1, with 7 bases identical to TRBD2. CDR3 nucleotide sequence: TGTGCCAGCAGCGTAGAAACTAGCGCTCACAATGAGCAGTTCTTC. Amino acids: CASSVETSAHNEQFF.